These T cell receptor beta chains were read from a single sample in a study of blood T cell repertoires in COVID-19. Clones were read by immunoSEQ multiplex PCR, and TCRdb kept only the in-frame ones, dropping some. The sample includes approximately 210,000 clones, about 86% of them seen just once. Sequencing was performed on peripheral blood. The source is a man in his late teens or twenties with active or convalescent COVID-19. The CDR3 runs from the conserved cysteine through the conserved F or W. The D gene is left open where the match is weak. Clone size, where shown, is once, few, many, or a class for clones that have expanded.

TGTGCCAGCTCACCGGCTATGCGGGGCGGGTCCTACAATGAGCAGTTCTTC	CASSPAMRGGSYNEQFF	TRBJ2-1	once	TRBV18	17	NA
TGTGCCAGCAGCAAAGAGGGGACAGGGGGTCTCTACACCTTC	CASSKEGTGGLYTF	TRBJ1-2	NA	TRBV21-1	14	NA
TGCGCCAGCAGCCAAGAATATCAGGGGGGATCACCCCTCCACTTT	CASSQEYQGGSPLHF	TRBJ1-6	NA	TRBV4-1	15	TRBD1
TGTGCCAGCAGCTTATTTCCGGGGGGGATGAACACTGAAGCTTTCTTT	CASSLFPGGMNTEAFF	TRBJ1-1	few	TRBV7-2	16	NA
TGTGCCAGCAGTCACAGGGACGGCTACACCTTC	CASSHRDGYTF	TRBJ1-2	NA	TRBV28	11	NA
TGTGCCAGCAGCTCCCCGGGACATGGCACAGATACGCAGTATTTT	CASSSPGHGTDTQYF	TRBJ2-3	NA	TRBV7-2	15	NA
TGCGCCAGCACAGGAAAATACAATGAGCTGTTCTTC	CASTGKYNELFF	TRBJ2-1	NA	TRBV10-1	12	NA
TGTGCCAGTTCTAGCGGATTTCTCCCATCCTACGAGCAGTACTTC	CASSSGFLPSYEQYF	TRBJ2-7	NA	TRBV19	15	TRBD2
TGTGCCATCAGTGAGCGGCAGGGGTCTTGGGTTGAAGAGACCCAGTACTTC	CAISERQGSWVEETQYF	TRBJ2-5	once	TRBV10-3	17	NA
TGTGCCAGCAGCTTAGGGGGACTAGCGGGAGGGCCGTTGAGGGAGCAGTACTTC	CASSLGGLAGGPLREQYF	TRBJ2-7	NA	TRBV7-9	18	TRBD2
TGTGCCAGCAGCGGCCCGGGATTCACAGCGGCTTTCTTT	CASSGPGFTAAFF	TRBJ1-1	NA	TRBV9	13	NA
TGTGCCAGCAGGGAGGGGACAGGGAGGTTTGGAAAACTGTTTTTT	CASREGTGRFGKLFF	TRBJ1-4	NA	TRBV28	15	TRBD1
TGCGCCAGCAGCTTGGCTCGGACAGGGCCCTACAATGAGCAGTTCTTC	CASSLARTGPYNEQFF	TRBJ2-1	NA	TRBV5-1	16	TRBD1
TGTGCCTGGAGCCCCGGGGCCTACGAGCAGTACTTC	CAWSPGAYEQYF	TRBJ2-7	NA	TRBV30	12	NA
TGTGCCAGCAGTTTAGAAGGGGACAGGGGGAGGTCAGATACGCAGTATTTT	CASSLEGDRGRSDTQYF	TRBJ2-3	NA	TRBV27	17	TRBD1
TGTGCCAGCAGTTTCTGGGCTCCTCTTAGTTCACCCCTCCACTTT	CASSFWAPLSSPLHF	TRBJ1-6	NA	TRBV27	15	NA
TGCGCCAGCAGGACTAGCGGTTTTTACAATGAGCAGTTCTTC	CASRTSGFYNEQFF	TRBJ2-1	NA	TRBV5-1	14	TRBD2
TGTGCCTGGAGTGGCCGACAGTCATACTCTGGAAACACCATATATTTT	CAWSGRQSYSGNTIYF	TRBJ1-3	once	TRBV30	16	NA
TGTGCCAGCAGCCAAGGGTGGGAGGAAGAGACCCAGTACTTC	CASSQGWEEETQYF	TRBJ2-5	NA	TRBV3-1/TRBV3-2	14	NA
TGTGCCACCGCCCCGGGACAAGACTACGAGCAGTACTTC	CATAPGQDYEQYF	TRBJ2-7	NA	TRBV28	13	NA
TGTGCCAGTAGTACAGGGCAAAGCAATCAGCCCCAGCATTTT	CASSTGQSNQPQHF	TRBJ1-5	NA	TRBV19	14	NA
TGTGCCAGCAGCCTCGGACTAGGTAAAGAGACCCAGTACTTC	CASSLGLGKETQYF	TRBJ2-5	NA	TRBV7-2	14	TRBD2
TGTGCCAGCTCACCACTCCCCCTAGGCGGGAGTCGGTTTTCCGGGGAGCTGTTTTTT	CASSPLPLGGSRFSGELFF	TRBJ2-2	NA	TRBV18	19	TRBD2
TGTGCCAGCACCCTCGGATACAGACCAAACACTGAAGCTTTCTTT	CASTLGYRPNTEAFF	TRBJ1-1	NA	TRBV28	15	NA
TGTGCCAGCACCTCAGGGGGGCACACCTACGAGCAGTACTTC	CASTSGGHTYEQYF	TRBJ2-7	NA	TRBV25-1	14	NA
TGCGCCAGCAGCCAAGATCTAACTAGCGGGTTCAACATTCAGTACTTC	CASSQDLTSGFNIQYF	TRBJ2-4	NA	TRBV4-3	16	TRBD2
TGTGCCAGCAGCTTGGTTTTGGCAGGGGGCAGAGATGAGCAGTTCTTC	CASSLVLAGGRDEQFF	TRBJ2-1	NA	TRBV5-5	16	TRBD1
TGTGCCAGCACCAACATGGTCCCCTACGAGCAGTACTTC	CASTNMVPYEQYF	TRBJ2-7	NA	TRBV28	13	NA
TGCGCCAGCAGGGACAGGGGGTCGGTAGATGGCTACACCTTC	CASRDRGSVDGYTF	TRBJ1-2	NA	TRBV10-2	14	TRBD1
TGTGCCAGCAGCTTGGGTGGCGGGAGGGCCTACGAGCAGTACTTC	CASSLGGGRAYEQYF	TRBJ2-7	NA	TRBV5-4	15	TRBD2
TGCAGCGGTAGAACAGGGAGAGGTGAGACCCAGTACTTC	CSGRTGRGETQYF	TRBJ2-5	NA	TRBV29-1	13	NA
TGTGCCAGTAAGGGGGACGAAAAACTGTTTTTT	CASKGDEKLFF	TRBJ1-4	NA	TRBV28	11	NA
TGTGCCAGCAGCGGGGGGGCGGGAGGTTCCCTCTACGAGCAGTACTTC	CASSGGAGGSLYEQYF	TRBJ2-7	NA	TRBV28	16	TRBD2
TGTGCCATCAGTGGACAGGGCTATGGCTACACCTTC	CAISGQGYGYTF	TRBJ1-2	NA	TRBV10-3	12	TRBD1
TGTGCCAGCAGTGAATGGATGCCGGACTTATCCAATGAGCAGTTCTTC	CASSEWMPDLSNEQFF	TRBJ2-1	NA	TRBV6-1	16	NA
TGTGCCAGCAGATACTTTCGGGACACTGAAGCTTTCTTT	CASRYFRDTEAFF	TRBJ1-1	NA	TRBV6-5	13	NA
TGTGCCAGCAGCAGGAACCGGGGGTTCTCCTACGAGCAGTACTTC	CASSRNRGFSYEQYF	TRBJ2-7	once	TRBV21-1	15	NA
TGTGCCAGCAGCTTGGCCGGGACAGGGGTGAACACTGAAGCTTTCTTT	CASSLAGTGVNTEAFF	TRBJ1-1	once	TRBV5-5	16	TRBD1
TGTGCCACCAGCAGTCGACAGGGGTATACTGAAGCTTTCTTT	CATSSRQGYTEAFF	TRBJ1-1	once	TRBV15	14	TRBD1
TGTGCCAGCAGAACCGGACAGGGCCTATATGGCTACACCTTC	CASRTGQGLYGYTF	TRBJ1-2	NA	TRBV28	14	TRBD1
TGCGCCACGAGTACAGGGGGAAGCTATGGCTACACCTTC	CATSTGGSYGYTF	TRBJ1-2	NA	TRBV10-2	13	TRBD1
TGCGCCAGCAGCTTGGGTACTAACAATGAGCAGTTCTTC	CASSLGTNNEQFF	TRBJ2-1	NA	TRBV5-1	13	NA
TGCGCCAGCAGCCAGGTAGAGGGGGAGTACGAGCAGTACTTC	CASSQVEGEYEQYF	TRBJ2-7	NA	TRBV4-1	14	NA
TGTGCCAGTAGGTTACAGGGGGGAACCGAAGCTTTCTTT	CASRLQGGTEAFF	TRBJ1-1	NA	TRBV19	13	TRBD1
TGTGCCAGCAGCTTAGTTCCCCGGGCTAGCGGGAGAGAGACCCAGTACTTC	CASSLVPRASGRETQYF	TRBJ2-5	NA	TRBV7-8	17	TRBD2
TGTGCCAGTACCTCAAGCGGGAGGGAAGGGTCCTACGAGCAGTACTTC	CASTSSGREGSYEQYF	TRBJ2-7	NA	TRBV19	16	TRBD2
TGTGCTAGCAGCTTAGGCCTGGGTACAGCTCAAGAGACCCAGTACTTC	CASSLGLGTAQETQYF	TRBJ2-5	once	TRBV7-7	16	NA
TGTGCCAGCAGTTACGCGGGAGAGAACCTGGGGACCCAGTACTTC	CASSYAGENLGTQYF	TRBJ2-5	NA	TRBV6-5	15	TRBD2
TGTGCCAGCAGCTTGGGACAGGGGGCGGGAGAGACCCAGTACTTC	CASSLGQGAGETQYF	TRBJ2-5	NA	TRBV5-4	15	TRBD1
TGCGCCAGCAGCTTGGTTACGAGGAACACCGGGGAGCTGTTTTTT	CASSLVTRNTGELFF	TRBJ2-2	once	TRBV5-1	15	NA
TGTGCCAGCAGACCGGGATCTCCAGGAAACACCATATATTTT	CASRPGSPGNTIYF	TRBJ1-3	once	TRBV19	14	NA
TGTGCCAGCAGGACATTCAGGCAGGGTCAGGCCAACGTCCTGACTTTC	CASRTFRQGQANVLTF	TRBJ2-6	NA	TRBV27	16	NA
TGTGCCAGCAGCTTAGGCAGGGGGTCCACTGAGCAGTTCTTC	CASSLGRGSTEQFF	TRBJ2-1	NA	TRBV11-1	14	TRBD1